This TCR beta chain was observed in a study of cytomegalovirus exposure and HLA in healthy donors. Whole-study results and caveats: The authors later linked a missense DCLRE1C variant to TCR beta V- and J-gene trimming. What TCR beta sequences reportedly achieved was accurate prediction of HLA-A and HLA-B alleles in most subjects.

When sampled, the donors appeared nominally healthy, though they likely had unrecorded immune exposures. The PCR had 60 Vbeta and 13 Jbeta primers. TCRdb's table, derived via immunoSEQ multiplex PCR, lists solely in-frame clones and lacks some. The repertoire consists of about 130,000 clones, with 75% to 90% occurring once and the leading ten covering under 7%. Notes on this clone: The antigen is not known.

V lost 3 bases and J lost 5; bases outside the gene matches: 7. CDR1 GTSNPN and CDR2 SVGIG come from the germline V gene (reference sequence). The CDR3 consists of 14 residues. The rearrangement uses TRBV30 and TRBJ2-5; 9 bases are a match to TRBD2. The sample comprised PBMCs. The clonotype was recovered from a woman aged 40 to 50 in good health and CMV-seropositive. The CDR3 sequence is CAWRSRGGGETQYF. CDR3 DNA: TGTGCCTGGAGGTCGCGGGGGGGCGGGGAGACCCAGTACTTC.